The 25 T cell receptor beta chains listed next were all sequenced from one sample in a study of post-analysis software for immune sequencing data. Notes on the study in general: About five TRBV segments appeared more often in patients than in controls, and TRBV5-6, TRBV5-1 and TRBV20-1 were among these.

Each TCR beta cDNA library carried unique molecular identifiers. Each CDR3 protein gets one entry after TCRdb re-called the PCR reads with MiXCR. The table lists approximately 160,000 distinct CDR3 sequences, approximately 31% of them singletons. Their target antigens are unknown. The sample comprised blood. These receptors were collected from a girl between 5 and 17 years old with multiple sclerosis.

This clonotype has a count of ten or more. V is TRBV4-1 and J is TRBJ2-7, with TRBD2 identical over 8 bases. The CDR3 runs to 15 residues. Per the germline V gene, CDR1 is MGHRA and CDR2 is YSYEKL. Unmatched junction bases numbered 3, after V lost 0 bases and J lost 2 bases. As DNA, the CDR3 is TGCGCCAGCAGCCAAGAAGGGACTAGTACCTACGAGCAGTACTTC. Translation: CASSQEGTSTYEQYF.

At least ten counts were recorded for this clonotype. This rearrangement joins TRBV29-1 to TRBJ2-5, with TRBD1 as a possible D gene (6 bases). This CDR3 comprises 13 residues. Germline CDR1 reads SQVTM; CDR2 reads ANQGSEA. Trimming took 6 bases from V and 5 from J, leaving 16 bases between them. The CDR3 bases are TGCAGCGTATCACACCTAACAGGGGAGACCCAGTACTTC. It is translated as CSVSHLTGETQYF. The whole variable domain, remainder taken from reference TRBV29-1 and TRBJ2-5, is SAVISQKPSRDICQRGTSLTIQCQVDSQVTMMFWYRQQPGQSLTLIATANQGSEATYESGFVIDKFPISRPNLTFSTLTVSNMSPEDSSIYLCSVSHLTGETQYFGPGTRLLVL.

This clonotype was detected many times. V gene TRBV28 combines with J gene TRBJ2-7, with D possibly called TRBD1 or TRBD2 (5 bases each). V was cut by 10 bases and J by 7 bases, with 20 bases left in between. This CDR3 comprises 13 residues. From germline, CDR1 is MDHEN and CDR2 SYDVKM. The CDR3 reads CATTYEGLREQYF. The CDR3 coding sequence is TGTGCCACCACCTACGAGGGGCTGAGGGAGCAGTACTTC.

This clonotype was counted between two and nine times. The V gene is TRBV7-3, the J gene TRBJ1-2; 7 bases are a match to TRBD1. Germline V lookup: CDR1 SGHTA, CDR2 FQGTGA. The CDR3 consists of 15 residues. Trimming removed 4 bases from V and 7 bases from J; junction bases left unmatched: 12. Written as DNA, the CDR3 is TGTGCCAGCAGCTCTACCCCAGGGGGAACGGGTGGCTACACCTTC. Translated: CASSSTPGGTGGYTF.

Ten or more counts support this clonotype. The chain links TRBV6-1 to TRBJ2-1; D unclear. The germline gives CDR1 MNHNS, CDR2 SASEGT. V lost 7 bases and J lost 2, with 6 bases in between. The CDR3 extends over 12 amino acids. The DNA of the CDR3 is TGTGCCAGCATAGGAACCTACAATGAGCAGTTCTTC. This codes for CASIGTYNEQFF.

DNA of the CDR3: TGTGCCAGCCAGCGGTTACGCACAGATACGCAGTATTTT. Amino acids: CASQRLRTDTQYF. This chain joins TRBV2 and TRBJ2-3, with TRBD2 as a possible D gene (5 bases). This CDR3 is 13 amino acids long. Between the trimmed V and J ends, which lost 8 bases and 1 base, there was a span of 10 bases. CDR1 and CDR2 (germline): SNHLY, FYNNEI.

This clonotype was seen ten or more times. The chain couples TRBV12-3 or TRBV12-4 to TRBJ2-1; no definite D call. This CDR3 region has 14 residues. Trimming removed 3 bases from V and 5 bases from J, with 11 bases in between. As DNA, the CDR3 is TGTGCCAGCAGTTTCGGTTTGCAGGACAATGAGCAGTTCTTC. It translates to CASSFGLQDNEQFF.

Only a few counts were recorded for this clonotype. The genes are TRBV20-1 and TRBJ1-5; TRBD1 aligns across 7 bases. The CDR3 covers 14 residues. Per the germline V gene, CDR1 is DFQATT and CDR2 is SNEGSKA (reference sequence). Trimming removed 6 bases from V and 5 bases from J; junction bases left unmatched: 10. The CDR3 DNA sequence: TGCAGTGCACAGACAGGGACGGGGGATCAGCCCCAGCATTTT. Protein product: CSAQTGTGDQPQHF.

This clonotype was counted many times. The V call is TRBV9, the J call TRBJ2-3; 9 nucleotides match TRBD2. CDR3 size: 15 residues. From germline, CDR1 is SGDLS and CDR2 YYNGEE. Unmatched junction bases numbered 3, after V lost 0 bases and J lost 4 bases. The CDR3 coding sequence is TGTGCCAGCAGCGTAGGCGGGAGGGCCGCAGATACGCAGTATTTT. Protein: CASSVGGRAADTQYF.

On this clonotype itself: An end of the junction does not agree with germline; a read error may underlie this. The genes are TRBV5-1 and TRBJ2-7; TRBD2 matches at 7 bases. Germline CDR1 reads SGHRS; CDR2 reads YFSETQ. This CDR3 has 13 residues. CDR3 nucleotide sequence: TGCGCCAGCAGCTCGAGACTAGCCTCCGAGCGGTACTTC. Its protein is CASSSRLASERYF.

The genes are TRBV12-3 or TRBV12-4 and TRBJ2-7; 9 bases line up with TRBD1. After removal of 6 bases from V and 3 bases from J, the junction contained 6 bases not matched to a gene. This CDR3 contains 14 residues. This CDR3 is CASSRGQGVYEQYF. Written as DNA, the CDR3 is TGTGCCAGCAGCAGGGGACAGGGAGTCTACGAGCAGTACTTC.

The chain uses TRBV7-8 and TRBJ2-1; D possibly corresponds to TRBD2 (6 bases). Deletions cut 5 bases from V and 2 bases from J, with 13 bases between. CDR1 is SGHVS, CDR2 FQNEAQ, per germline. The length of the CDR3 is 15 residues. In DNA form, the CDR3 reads TGTGCCAGCAGCCTCTCGGGGAGGACCTACAATGAGCAGTTCTTC. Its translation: CASSLSGRTYNEQFF.

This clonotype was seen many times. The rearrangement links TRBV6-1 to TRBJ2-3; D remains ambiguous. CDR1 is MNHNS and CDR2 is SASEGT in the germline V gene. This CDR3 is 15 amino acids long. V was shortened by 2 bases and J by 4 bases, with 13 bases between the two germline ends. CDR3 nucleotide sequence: TGTGCCAGCAGTGAAAGGCCAGAGCCGGCAGATACGCAGTATTTT. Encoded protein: CASSERPEPADTQYF.

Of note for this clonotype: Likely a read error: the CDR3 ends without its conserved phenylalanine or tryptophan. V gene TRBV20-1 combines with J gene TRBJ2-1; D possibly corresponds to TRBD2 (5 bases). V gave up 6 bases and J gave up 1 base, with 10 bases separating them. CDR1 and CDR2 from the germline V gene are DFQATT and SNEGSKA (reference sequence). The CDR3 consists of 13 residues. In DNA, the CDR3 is TGCAGTGCCTTCGGGGTATCCTACAATGAGCAGTTCGTC. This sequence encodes CSAFGVSYNEQFV.

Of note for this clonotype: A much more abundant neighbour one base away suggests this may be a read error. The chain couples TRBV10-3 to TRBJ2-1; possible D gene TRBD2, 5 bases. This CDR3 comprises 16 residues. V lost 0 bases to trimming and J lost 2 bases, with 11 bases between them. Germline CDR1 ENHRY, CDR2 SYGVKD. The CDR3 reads CAISESAGGPYNEQFF. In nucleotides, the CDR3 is TGTGCCATCAGTGAGTCGGCTGGAGGACCCTACAATGAGCAGTTCTTC.

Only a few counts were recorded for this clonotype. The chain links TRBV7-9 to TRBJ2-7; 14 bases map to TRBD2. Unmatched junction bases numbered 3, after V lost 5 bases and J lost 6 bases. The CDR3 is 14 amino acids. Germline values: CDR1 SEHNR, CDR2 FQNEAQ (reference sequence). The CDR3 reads CASSLGLAGVEQYF. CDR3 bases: TGTGCCAGCAGCCTGGGACTAGCGGGAGTCGAGCAGTACTTC.

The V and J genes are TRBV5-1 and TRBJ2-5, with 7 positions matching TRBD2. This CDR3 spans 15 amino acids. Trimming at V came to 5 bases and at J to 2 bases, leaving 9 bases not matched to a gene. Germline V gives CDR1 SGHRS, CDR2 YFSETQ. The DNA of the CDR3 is TGCGCCAGCAGTCCTGCGGTTAGCGGGCAAGAGACCCAGTACTTC. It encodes CASSPAVSGQETQYF.

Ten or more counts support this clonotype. The CDR3 region is CASSFGRQETQYF. CDR3 nucleotide sequence: TGTGCCAGCAGTTTCGGACGGCAAGAGACCCAGTACTTC. The chain employs TRBV12-3 or TRBV12-4 and TRBJ2-5; D unclear. Between the trimmed V and J ends, which lost 3 bases and 2 bases, there was a span of 7 bases. The CDR3 length is 13 residues.

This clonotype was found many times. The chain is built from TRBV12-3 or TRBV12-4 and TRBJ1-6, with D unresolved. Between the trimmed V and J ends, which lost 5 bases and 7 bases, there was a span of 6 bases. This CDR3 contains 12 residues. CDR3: CASSLGNSPLHF. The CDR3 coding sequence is TGTGCCAGCAGTCTGGGGAATTCACCCCTCCACTTT.

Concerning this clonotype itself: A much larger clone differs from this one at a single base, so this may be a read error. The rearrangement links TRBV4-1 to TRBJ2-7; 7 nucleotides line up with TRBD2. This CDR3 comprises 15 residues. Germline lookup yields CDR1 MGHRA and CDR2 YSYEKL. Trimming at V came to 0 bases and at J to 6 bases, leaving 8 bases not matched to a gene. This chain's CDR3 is CASSQDLADACEQYF. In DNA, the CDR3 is TGCGCCAGCAGCCAAGATCTAGCGGATGCCTGCGAGCAGTACTTC.

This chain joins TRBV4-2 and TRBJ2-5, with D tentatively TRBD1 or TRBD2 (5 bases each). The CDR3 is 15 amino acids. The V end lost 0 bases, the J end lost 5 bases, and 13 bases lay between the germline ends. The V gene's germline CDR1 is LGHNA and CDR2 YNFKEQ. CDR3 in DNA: TGTGCCAGCAGCCAAGATGGCAACGGGGCGGAGACCCAGTACTTC. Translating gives CASSQDGNGAETQYF.

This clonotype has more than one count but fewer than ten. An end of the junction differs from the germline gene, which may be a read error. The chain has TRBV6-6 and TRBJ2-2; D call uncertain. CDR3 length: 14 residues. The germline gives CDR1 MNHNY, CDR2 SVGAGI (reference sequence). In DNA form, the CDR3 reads TGTGCCAGCGGTTACTCGAGGTTCAACGGGGAGCTGTTTTTT. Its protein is CASGYSRFNGELFF.

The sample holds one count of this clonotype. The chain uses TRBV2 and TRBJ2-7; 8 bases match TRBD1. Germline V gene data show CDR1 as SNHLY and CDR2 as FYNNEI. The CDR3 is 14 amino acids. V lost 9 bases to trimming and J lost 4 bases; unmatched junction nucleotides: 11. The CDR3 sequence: CASTGTGDLYEQYF. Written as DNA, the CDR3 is TGTGCCAGTACCGGGACAGGCGACCTATACGAGCAGTACTTC. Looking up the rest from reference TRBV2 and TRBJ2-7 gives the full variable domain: EPEVTQTPSHQVTQMGQEVILRCVPISNHLYFYWYRQILGQKVEFLVSFYNNEISEKSEIFDDQFSVERPDGSNFTLKIRSTKLEDSAMYFCASTGTGDLYEQYFGPGTRLTVT.

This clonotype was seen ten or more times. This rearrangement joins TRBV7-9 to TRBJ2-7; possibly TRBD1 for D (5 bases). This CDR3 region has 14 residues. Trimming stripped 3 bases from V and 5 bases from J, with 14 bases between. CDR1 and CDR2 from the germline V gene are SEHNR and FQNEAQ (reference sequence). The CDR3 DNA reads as TGTGCCAGCAGCTTCAGGGATACCTTCGACGAGCAGTACTTC. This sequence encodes CASSFRDTFDEQYF.

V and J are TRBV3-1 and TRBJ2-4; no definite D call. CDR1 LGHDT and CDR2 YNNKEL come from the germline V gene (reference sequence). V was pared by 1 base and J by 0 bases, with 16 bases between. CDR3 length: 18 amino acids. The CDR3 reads CASSQVSSPRLAKNIQYF. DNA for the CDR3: TGTGCCAGCAGCCAAGTCTCGTCCCCCCGTCTAGCCAAAAACATTCAGTACTTC. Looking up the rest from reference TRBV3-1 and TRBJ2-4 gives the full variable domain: DTAVSQTPKYLVTQMGNDKSIKCEQNLGHDTMYWYKQDSKKFLKIMFSYNNKELIINETVPNRFSPKSPDKAHLNLHINSLELGDSAVYFCASSQVSSPRLAKNIQYFGAGTRLSVL.